This T cell receptor beta chain was captured in a study of T-cell reconstitution after alpha-beta-depleted transplantation in children. Study findings and constraints: A year post-transplant, T-cell counts and diversity derived mostly from newly produced T cells. From surviving recipient T cells and thymic progenitors came the high day-60 TCRbeta diversity observed in some patients. Alpha-beta T cells present about two months after transplant were reported to originate from several hundred expanded graft clones.

With respect to this clonotype: Its matching antigen is unknown.

Library preparation (for TCRbeta) was performed with unique molecular identifiers. TCRdb ran MiXCR on the PCR reads and lists one entry per CDR3 protein. In the table there are just over 950,000 distinct CDR3 sequences, about 30% of which are singletons. Germline values: CDR1 LGHNA, CDR2 YSLEER. V was clipped by 3 bases and J by 1 base, with 6 bases between them. The CDR3 spans 13 residues. Here the sequenced sample was PBMCs, mostly from graft donor cells, taken 360 days after TCRalphabeta/CD19-depleted stem cell transplant. The genes are TRBV4-3 and TRBJ1-1; D unresolved. This receptor was identified in a boy under three years old who had a stem cell transplant for SCID, so the T cells may come from the graft donor. The CDR3 DNA sequence: TGCGCCAGCAGCCATTATGAGAACACTGAAGCTTTCTTT. It codes for CASSHYENTEAFF.